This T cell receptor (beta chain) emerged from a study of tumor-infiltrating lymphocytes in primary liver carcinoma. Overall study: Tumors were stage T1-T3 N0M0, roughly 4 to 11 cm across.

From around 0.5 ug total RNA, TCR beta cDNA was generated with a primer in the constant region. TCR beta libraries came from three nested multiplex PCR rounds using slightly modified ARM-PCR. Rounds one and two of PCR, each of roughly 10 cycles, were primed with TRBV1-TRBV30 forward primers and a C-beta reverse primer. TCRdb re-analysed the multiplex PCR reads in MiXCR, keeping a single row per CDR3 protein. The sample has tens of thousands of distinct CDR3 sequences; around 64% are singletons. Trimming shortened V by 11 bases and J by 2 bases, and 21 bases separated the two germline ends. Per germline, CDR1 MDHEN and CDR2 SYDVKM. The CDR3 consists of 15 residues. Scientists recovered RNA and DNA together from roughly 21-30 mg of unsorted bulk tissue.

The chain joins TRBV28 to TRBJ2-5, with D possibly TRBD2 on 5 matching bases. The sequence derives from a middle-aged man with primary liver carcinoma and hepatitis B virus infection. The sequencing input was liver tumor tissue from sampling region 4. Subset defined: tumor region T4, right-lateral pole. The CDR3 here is CASHPVGIVQETQYF. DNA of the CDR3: TGTGCCTCCCACCCCGTCGGGATAGTACAAGAGACCCAGTACTTC.